These 26 T cell receptor beta chains came from one sample sequenced in a study of T-cell reconstitution after alpha-beta-depleted transplantation in children. The TCRbeta library was prepared with unique molecular identifiers. MiXCR, applied by TCRdb to the PCR reads, yields one record per CDR3 protein. The table includes about 980,000 distinct CDR3 sequences, 25% to 30% detected once. This material consisted of PBMCs, mostly from graft donor cells, taken 360 days after TCRalphabeta/CD19-depleted stem cell transplant. These TCRs come from a boy under two years old who had a stem cell transplant for SCID, so the T cells may come from the graft donor.

This chain links TRBV7-8 with TRBJ1-3, with D hard to call. Per the germline V gene, CDR1 is SGHVS and CDR2 is FQNEAQ. The CDR3 totals 15 residues. Trimming took off 4 bases at V and 2 bases at J, with 12 bases between the two ends. CDR3 nucleotides: TGTGCCAGCAGCTCTGAGGTGGTTCCTGGAAACACCATATATTTT. This translates into CASSSEVVPGNTIYF.

The chain combines TRBV9 with TRBJ2-1; 8 bases fit TRBD2. The length of the CDR3 is 14 residues. Trimming removed 3 bases from V and 9 bases from J; junction bases left unmatched: 8. The V gene's germline CDR1 is SGDLS and CDR2 YYNGEE. In DNA, the CDR3 is TGTGCCAGCAGCGGCGGGACTAGGTATGGTGAGCAGTTCTTC. It specifies CASSGGTRYGEQFF.

This clonotype was recorded many times. The rearrangement uses TRBV20-1 and TRBJ1-3, with unresolved D. The germline gives CDR1 DFQATT, CDR2 SNEGSKA (reference sequence). Trimming pared 4 bases from V and 1 base from J, leaving 8 bases between. The CDR3 covers 13 residues. CDR3 residues: CSATMASGNTIYF. The CDR3 DNA follows: TGCAGTGCTACCATGGCTTCTGGAAACACCATATATTTT.

The J gene is TRBJ2-5, the V gene TRBV2, with 7 nucleotides matching TRBD1. With V trimmed by 7 bases and J by 5 bases, 16 bases remained unmatched. The germline gives CDR1 SNHLY, CDR2 FYNNEI. This CDR3 has 16 residues. The CDR3 DNA is TGTGCCAGCACCGATCTCCCCGGGACAGATGGGGAGACCCAGTACTTC. Translation: CASTDLPGTDGETQYF.

This clonotype was observed a few times. This rearrangement joins TRBV25-1 to TRBJ2-7; perhaps TRBD1 as D (6 bases). Trimming took 1 base from V and 3 from J, leaving 13 bases between them. The CDR3 spans 15 residues. Germline V gene lookup returns CDR1 MGHDK and CDR2 SYGVNS. DNA for the CDR3: TGTGCCAGCAGTGAATCTCTAGCAGGGGACTACGAGCAGTACTTC. Translation: CASSESLAGDYEQYF.

The genes are TRBV4-3 and TRBJ2-7; 7 bases are shared with TRBD1. Germline CDR1 and CDR2: LGHNA and YSLEER. With V trimmed by 0 bases and J by 4 bases, 9 bases remained unmatched. The CDR3 has 16 residues. The CDR3 coding sequence is TGCGCCAGCAGCCAAGATTTCCAGGGGGAAAATTACGAGCAGTACTTC. Its translation is CASSQDFQGENYEQYF.

The sample holds a few counts of this clonotype. The V gene is TRBV20-1, the J gene TRBJ2-1, with 7 bases that match TRBD2. V was clipped by 3 bases and J by 4 bases; unmatched bases: 6. The CDR3 has 14 amino acids. Looked up from germline, CDR1 is DFQATT and CDR2 is SNEGSKA (reference sequence). The CDR3 region is CSASRSGAYNEQFF. CDR3 DNA sequence: TGCAGTGCTAGTAGGAGCGGGGCTTACAATGAGCAGTTCTTC.

The sample holds one count of this clonotype. The chain recombines TRBV5-4 with TRBJ1-3; D unresolved. Germline V CDR1 and CDR2: SGHNT, YYREEE (reference sequence). This CDR3 comprises 14 residues. Trimming took 4 bases from V and 2 from J, leaving 10 bases between them. The CDR3 is CASSLGDPGNTIYF. CDR3 in DNA: TGTGCCAGCAGCCTAGGTGATCCTGGAAACACCATATATTTT.

The V call is TRBV6-5, the J call TRBJ2-7, with a weak D call TRBD1 (6 bases). CDR1 MNHEY and CDR2 SVGAGI come from the germline V gene. V lost 2 bases to trimming and J lost 3 bases, with 11 bases between them. The CDR3 covers 14 residues. The CDR3 protein is CASSYDTGLYEQYF. The DNA for the CDR3 is TGTGCCAGCAGTTACGATACAGGGCTCTACGAGCAGTACTTC.

The chain carries TRBV28 and TRBJ1-2, with 7 bases fitting TRBD1. Germline trimming cut 5 bases from V and 5 bases from J; bases unmatched to any gene: 5. Germline V gene lookup returns CDR1 MDHEN and CDR2 SYDVKM. This CDR3 contains 13 residues. In DNA form, the CDR3 reads TGTGCCAGCAGTACAGGGGAGCGATATGGCTACACCTTC. This sequence encodes CASSTGERYGYTF.

V and J are TRBV7-2 and TRBJ2-7, with TRBD2 matching over 11 bases. The junction had 8 bases not matched to a gene; V was cut back by 5 bases and J by 2 bases. This CDR3 spans 16 amino acids. Germline values: CDR1 SGHTA, CDR2 FQGNSA. In DNA, the CDR3 is TGTGCCAGCAGCCCTCCGGGACTAGCGGTTACCTACGAGCAGTACTTC. Its protein product is CASSPPGLAVTYEQYF.

This clonotype was seen a handful of times. This sequence joins TRBV27 and TRBJ2-3, with TRBD1 matching over 10 bases. Germline V gene lookup returns CDR1 MNHEY and CDR2 SMNVEV (reference sequence). V trimming: 3 bases; J trimming: 2 bases; junction bases outside the gene matches: 8. This CDR3 comprises 17 residues. The CDR3 region is CASSFSRGQGYTDTQYF. As DNA, the CDR3 is TGTGCCAGCAGTTTTTCCCGGGGACAGGGGTACACAGATACGCAGTATTTT.

This clonotype was counted only a few times. V usage is TRBV5-5 and J usage is TRBJ2-7, with D perhaps matching TRBD1 (5 bases). The germline V gene has CDR1 SGHKS and CDR2 YYEKEE (reference sequence). The CDR3 consists of 15 residues. Trimming removed 0 bases from V and 3 bases from J, with 13 bases in between. This chain's CDR3 is CASSLAGLPNYEQYF. CDR3 in DNA: TGTGCCAGCAGCTTGGCAGGGCTTCCAAACTACGAGCAGTACTTC. Variable domain in full (rest from reference TRBV5-5 and TRBJ2-7): DAGVTQSPTHLIKTRGQQVTLRCSPISGHKSVSWYQQVLGQGPQFIFQYYEKEERGRGNFPDRFSARQFPNYSSELNVNALLLGDSALYLCASSLAGLPNYEQYFGPGTRLTVT.

This clonotype was counted between two and nine times. The rearrangement links TRBV4-3 to TRBJ2-2; no clear D gene. Germline lookup yields CDR1 LGHNA and CDR2 YSLEER. V shed 0 bases and J shed 4 bases, with 6 bases lying between them. The CDR3 contains 14 residues. The CDR3 DNA sequence: TGCGCCAGCAGCCAAGATGGCCTCACCGGGGAGCTGTTTTTT. Translating gives CASSQDGLTGELFF.

The V and J genes are TRBV5-1 and TRBJ2-2, with TRBD1 identical over 7 bases. CDR3 size: 15 residues. From germline, CDR1 is SGHRS and CDR2 YFSETQ. With V trimmed by 2 bases and J by 3 bases, 4 bases remained unmatched. The CDR3 protein is CASSFEGAHTGELFF. CDR3 sequence (DNA): TGCGCCAGCAGCTTTGAGGGGGCGCACACCGGGGAGCTGTTTTTT. Full variable domain (missing parts from reference TRBV5-1 and TRBJ2-2): KAGVTQTPRYLIKTRGQQVTLSCSPISGHRSVSWYQQTPGQGLQFLFEYFSETQRNKGNFPGRFSGRQFSNSRSEMNVSTLELGDSALYLCASSFEGAHTGELFFGEGSRLTVL.

The chain uses TRBV6-5 and TRBJ2-7, with 11 bases identical to TRBD2. Germline V gene sequence: CDR1 MNHEY, CDR2 SVGAGI. There are 18 residues in the CDR3. The ends lost 2 bases at V and 1 base at J; junction bases unmatched: 10. The CDR3 coding sequence is TGTGCCAGCAGTTACGGCTCTAGCGGGGGGCGTTATTCCTACGAGCAGTACTTC. Its protein product is CASSYGSSGGRYSYEQYF.

The chain couples TRBV12-3 or TRBV12-4 to TRBJ2-5, with D perhaps assigned TRBD1 or TRBD2 (5 bases each). Deletions cut 4 bases from V and 5 bases from J, with 23 bases between. CDR3 length equals 17 residues. The CDR3: CASSWGPTRPSKETQYF. The CDR3 DNA is TGTGCCAGCAGTTGGGGACCGACCCGACCGTCCAAGGAGACCCAGTACTTC.

V is TRBV6-2 or TRBV6-3 and J is TRBJ2-1; D tentatively fits TRBD1 or TRBD2 (6 bases each). CDR1 is MNHEY and CDR2 is SVGEGT in the germline V gene. The V gene lost 4 bases and the J gene lost 2 bases, with 18 bases spanning the gap. This CDR3 region has 17 residues. CDR3 nucleotide sequence: TGTGCCAGCAGTTCCCCATATATAGGGGGGACCTACAATGAGCAGTTCTTC. This codes for CASSSPYIGGTYNEQFF.

The V call is TRBV11-1, the J call TRBJ2-2, with TRBD1 as a possible D gene (6 bases). The CDR3 runs to 13 residues. Germline lookup yields CDR1 SGHAT and CDR2 FQDESV (reference sequence). V shed 8 bases and J shed 6 bases, with 13 bases lying between them. CDR3: CASGNHRAGELFF. CDR3 DNA: TGTGCCAGCGGAAACCACAGGGCCGGGGAGCTGTTTTTT.

This rearrangement joins TRBV12-3 or TRBV12-4 to TRBJ1-4; D is uncertain. The CDR3 totals 12 residues. V shed 6 bases and J shed 4 bases, with 6 bases lying between them. CDR3 bases: TGTGCCAGCAGATACATTAATGAAAAACTGTTTTTT. Its translation: CASRYINEKLFF.

This chain links TRBV30 with TRBJ1-1, with D possibly TRBD1 on 5 matching bases. The CDR3 runs to 13 residues. V lost 0 bases and J 7 bases, leaving 12 bases between the germline ends. Germline CDR1 reads GTSNPN; CDR2 reads SVGIG (reference sequence). CDR3 sequence: CAWSVTVPIEAFF. CDR3 DNA sequence: TGTGCCTGGAGTGTGACAGTACCGATTGAAGCTTTCTTT.

The table lists this clonotype with a few counts. The rearrangement uses TRBV24-1 and TRBJ2-1; tentative D call: TRBD2 (7 bases). The V and J ends lost 9 bases and 3 bases respectively, with 20 bases between them. Germline assignment: CDR1 KGHDR and CDR2 SFDVKD. The CDR3 sequence is 16 residues long. CDR3: CATGRPGGRNYNEQFF. CDR3 coding DNA: TGTGCCACCGGGAGACCGGGGGGCCGTAACTACAATGAGCAGTTCTTC.

The V and J genes are TRBV28 and TRBJ2-2; 9 bases map to TRBD1. CDR1 is MDHEN and CDR2 is SYDVKM in the germline V gene. J gave up 5 bases and V 6 bases, and 10 bases lay outside the gene matches. The CDR3 extends over 16 amino acids. The CDR3 loop is CASRARRTGETGELFF. The CDR3 DNA is TGTGCCAGCAGGGCCCGTAGGACAGGGGAGACCGGGGAGCTGTTTTTT. The variable domain in full, completed from reference TRBV28 and TRBJ2-2, reads DVKVTQSSRYLVKRTGEKVFLECVQDMDHENMFWYRQDPGLGLRLIYFSYDVKMKEKGDIPEGYSVSREKKERFSLILESASTNQTSMYLCASRARRTGETGELFFGEGSRLTVL.

As for this clonotype: The junction shows a germline mismatch at one end, possibly a read error. V usage is TRBV7-8 and J usage is TRBJ2-1; D uncertain. This CDR3 region has 12 residues. CDR1 SGHVS and CDR2 FQNEAQ come from the germline V gene. The CDR3 sequence is CATSPFSNEQFF. DNA for the CDR3: TGTGCCACCAGCCCATTTTCCAATGAGCAGTTCTTC.

This chain connects TRBV29-1 to TRBJ2-3, with D perhaps assigned TRBD1 or TRBD2 (5 bases each). Trimming stripped 6 bases from V and 2 bases from J, with 15 bases between. Germline V CDR1 and CDR2: SQVTM, ANQGSEA. This CDR3 has 14 amino acids. CDR3 sequence: CSVGIGTPTDTQYF. The CDR3 DNA is TGCAGCGTGGGCATTGGGACGCCCACAGATACGCAGTATTTT.

The chain carries TRBV5-1 and TRBJ2-1; D gene ambiguous. CDR3 length: 15 amino acids. Trimming removed 5 bases at V and 3 bases at J, with 15 bases between. The germline CDR1 and CDR2 sequences are SGHRS and YFSETQ. CDR3 loop: CASRADRNLYNEQFF. The CDR3 DNA reads TGCGCCAGCAGGGCCGACCGTAACCTCTACAATGAGCAGTTCTTC.